This TCR beta chain was identified in a study of blood T cell repertoires in COVID-19. Study context: Material from acute and convalescent COVID-19 was sourced from the United States, Italy and Spain.

Participants were aged about 18 to 100 years from approximately 23 US areas. In assigning cohorts, the study relied on participant-reported clinical history. Original handling: By means of reference gene primer amplification, nucleated cell counts were estimated. Profiled with immunoSEQ multiplex PCR; TCRdb holds only in-frame clones, not every one. V and J calls plus clone size are reproduced from that table; the DNA served to infer D and trimming. Of around 320,000 clones listed, around 90% were seen once; the top ten hold 3.5% to 5%. Germline CDR1 and CDR2: MDHEN and SYDVKM. This CDR3 has 17 amino acids. The germline V and J ends were trimmed by 0 bases and 0 bases, with 14 bases remaining between them.

Sample: PBMCs or T cells enriched from blood (not recorded which). This clonotype originated in a young woman with acute COVID-19. The genes are TRBV28 and TRBJ1-2; perhaps TRBD1 as D (5 bases). DNA for the CDR3: TGTGCCAGCAGTTTATGGGCGGTAGGGGAGGCTAACTATGGCTACACCTTC. This translates into CASSLWAVGEANYGYTF.